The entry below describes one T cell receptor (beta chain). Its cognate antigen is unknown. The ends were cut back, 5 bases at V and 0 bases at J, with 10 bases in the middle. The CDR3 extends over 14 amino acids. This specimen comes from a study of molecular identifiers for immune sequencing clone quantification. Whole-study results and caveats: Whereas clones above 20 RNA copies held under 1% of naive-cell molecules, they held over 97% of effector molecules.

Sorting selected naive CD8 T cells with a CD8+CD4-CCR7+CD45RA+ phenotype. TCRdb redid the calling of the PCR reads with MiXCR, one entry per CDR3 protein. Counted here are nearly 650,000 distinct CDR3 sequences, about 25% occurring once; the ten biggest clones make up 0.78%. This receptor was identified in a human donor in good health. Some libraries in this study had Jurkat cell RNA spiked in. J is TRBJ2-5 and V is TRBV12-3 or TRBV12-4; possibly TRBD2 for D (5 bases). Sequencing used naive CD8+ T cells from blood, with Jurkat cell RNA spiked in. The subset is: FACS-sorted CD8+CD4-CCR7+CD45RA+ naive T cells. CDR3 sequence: CASSPPDYQETQYF. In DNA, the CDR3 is TGTGCCAGCAGTCCTCCGGACTACCAAGAGACCCAGTACTTC.